Presented here are 10 T cell receptor beta chains from one specimen sequenced in a study of control samples from healthy donors and cancer patients. Clones were read by immunoSEQ multiplex PCR, and TCRdb kept only the in-frame ones, dropping some. In the table there are over 150,000 clones, 94% of which are singletons. Sample: blood. These TCRs come from a woman in her late teens or twenties in good health.

This chain links TRBV6-2 or TRBV6-3 with TRBJ2-7; the D is unclear. CDR1 MNHEY and CDR2 SVGEGT come from the germline V gene. CDR3 size: 15 residues. Trimming stripped 0 bases from V and 7 bases from J, with 16 bases between. The CDR3 region is CASSYSWTDSGEQYF. CDR3 nucleotides: TGTGCCAGCAGTTACTCTTGGACGGATTCCGGGGAGCAGTACTTC.

The rearrangement links TRBV12-5 to TRBJ1-5, with unresolved D. The CDR3 consists of 11 residues. Germline loops: CDR1 LGHNT, CDR2 FRNRAP. V was shortened by 1 base and J by 6 bases, with 1 base between the two germline ends. The CDR3 DNA reads as TGTGCTAGTGGTTTGGGTCAGCCCCAGCATTTT. Protein sequence: CASGLGQPQHF.

This clone was seen just once. V usage is TRBV24-1 and J usage is TRBJ2-2, with D perhaps matching TRBD2 (6 bases). The V end was cut by 0 bases, the J end by 3 bases, with 10 bases between. CDR1 and CDR2 (germline): KGHDR, SFDVKD. The CDR3 is made up of 16 amino acids. This CDR3 reads CATSDLRGFYTGELFF. Here the CDR3 DNA reads TGTGCCACCAGTGATTTGCGGGGGTTCTACACCGGGGAGCTGTTTTTT.

This clone was seen a handful of times. The chain couples TRBV5-1 to TRBJ2-2; 7 nucleotides match TRBD1. Germline CDR1 SGHRS, CDR2 YFSETQ. Trimming removed 1 base from V and 0 bases from J; junction bases left unmatched: 3. The CDR3 is made up of 16 amino acids. The CDR3 here is CASSLIGTANTGELFF. The CDR3 DNA follows: TGCGCCAGCAGCTTGATAGGGACAGCGAACACCGGGGAGCTGTTTTTT.

The V gene is TRBV27, the J gene TRBJ1-5; possibly TRBD1 for D (5 bases). Germline V gene data show CDR1 as MNHEY and CDR2 as SMNVEV (reference sequence). V lost 2 bases to trimming and J lost 6 bases, with 11 bases between them. The CDR3 contains 14 residues. CDR3 region: CASSLVSGGQPQHF. DNA of the CDR3: TGTGCCAGCAGTTTAGTTTCCGGGGGTCAGCCCCAGCATTTT.

The chain carries TRBV10-3 and TRBJ2-2; D remains unclear. V shed 0 bases and J shed 4 bases, with 6 bases lying between them. Germline V lookup: CDR1 ENHRY, CDR2 SYGVKD. The CDR3 runs 14 residues. The CDR3 region is CAISESTGTGELFF. The CDR3 DNA reads TGTGCCATCAGTGAGTCGACGGGCACCGGGGAGCTGTTTTTT.

The gene calls are TRBV28 and TRBJ1-5, with a weak D call TRBD1 (5 bases). This CDR3 is built from 17 residues. The ends were cut back, 3 bases at V and 8 bases at J, with 23 bases in the middle. Germline CDR1 and CDR2: MDHEN and SYDVKM. The CDR3 DNA reads as TGTGCCAGCAGTTTTGAGGGGCAGGGAATATGGAGAAAGCCCCAGCATTTT. This codes for CASSFEGQGIWRKPQHF.

The CDR3 bases are TGTGCCAGCAGCCCCACTAGTCGAGAGACCCAGTACTTC. Translating gives CASSPTSRETQYF. This rearrangement joins TRBV12-3 or TRBV12-4 to TRBJ2-5, with D perhaps matching TRBD2 (5 bases). This CDR3 spans 13 amino acids. V lost 6 bases and J lost 4, with 12 bases in between.

The genes are TRBV19 and TRBJ2-2; D is undetermined. Germline V CDR1 and CDR2: LNHDA, SQIVND (reference sequence). The length of the CDR3 is 13 residues. V gave up 4 bases and J gave up 6 bases, with 9 bases separating them. CDR3 protein: CASSSFLAGELFF. CDR3 in DNA: TGTGCCAGTAGTAGCTTCCTGGCCGGGGAGCTGTTTTTT.

The chain combines TRBV7-2 with TRBJ1-2; no definite D call. V gave up 6 bases and J gave up 4 bases, with 12 bases separating them. Germline V gives CDR1 SGHTA, CDR2 FQGNSA. There are 13 residues in the CDR3. CDR3 sequence reads: CASSRAGSYGYTF. CDR3 nucleotides: TGTGCCAGCAGTCGGGCGGGGAGCTATGGCTACACCTTC.